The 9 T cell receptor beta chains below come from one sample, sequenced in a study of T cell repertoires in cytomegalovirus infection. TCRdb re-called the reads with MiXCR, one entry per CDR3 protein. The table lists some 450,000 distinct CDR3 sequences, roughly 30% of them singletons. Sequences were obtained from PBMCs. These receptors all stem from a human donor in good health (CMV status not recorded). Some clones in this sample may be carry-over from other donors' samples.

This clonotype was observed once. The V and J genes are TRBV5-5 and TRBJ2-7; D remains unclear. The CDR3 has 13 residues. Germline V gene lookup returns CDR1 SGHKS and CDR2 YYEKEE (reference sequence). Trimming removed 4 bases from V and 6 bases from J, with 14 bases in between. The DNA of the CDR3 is TGTGCCAGCAGCCTGACCCAACCCACCGAGCAGTACTTC. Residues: CASSLTQPTEQYF.

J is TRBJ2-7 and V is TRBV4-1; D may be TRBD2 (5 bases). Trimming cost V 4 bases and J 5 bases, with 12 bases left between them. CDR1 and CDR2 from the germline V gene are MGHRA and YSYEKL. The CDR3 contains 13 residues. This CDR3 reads CASSLTDWDEQYF. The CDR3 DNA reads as TGCGCCAGCAGCCTAACGGACTGGGACGAGCAGTACTTC.

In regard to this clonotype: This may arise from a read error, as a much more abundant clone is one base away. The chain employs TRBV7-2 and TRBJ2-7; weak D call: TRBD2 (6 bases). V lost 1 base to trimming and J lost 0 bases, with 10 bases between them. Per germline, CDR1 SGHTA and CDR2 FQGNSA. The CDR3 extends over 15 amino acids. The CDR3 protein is CASSLEEGISYEQYF. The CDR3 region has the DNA TGTGCCAGCAGCTTAGAGGAGGGGATCTCCTACGAGCAGTACTTC.

CDR3 region: CATRGSSNEKLFF. DNA of the CDR3: TGTGCCACCAGAGGAAGCAGTAATGAAAAACTGTTTTTT. This chain joins TRBV24-1 and TRBJ1-4; D not certain. CDR3 length equals 13 residues. V shed 7 bases and J shed 4 bases, with 9 bases lying between them. Germline V gene lookup returns CDR1 KGHDR and CDR2 SFDVKD.

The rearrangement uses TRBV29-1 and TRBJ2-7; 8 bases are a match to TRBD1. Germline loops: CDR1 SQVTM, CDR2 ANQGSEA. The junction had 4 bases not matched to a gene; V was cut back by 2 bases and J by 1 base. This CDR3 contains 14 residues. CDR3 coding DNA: TGCAGCGTTGAAACCGGGACAGGTTCCTACGAGCAGTACTTC. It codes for CSVETGTGSYEQYF.

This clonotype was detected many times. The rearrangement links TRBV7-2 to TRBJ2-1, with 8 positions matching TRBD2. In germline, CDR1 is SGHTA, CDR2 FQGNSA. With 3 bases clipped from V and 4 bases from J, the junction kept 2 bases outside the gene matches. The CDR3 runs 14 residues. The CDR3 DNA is TGTGCCAGCAGCTTCCCTAGCGGGTACAATGAGCAGTTCTTC. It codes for CASSFPSGYNEQFF.

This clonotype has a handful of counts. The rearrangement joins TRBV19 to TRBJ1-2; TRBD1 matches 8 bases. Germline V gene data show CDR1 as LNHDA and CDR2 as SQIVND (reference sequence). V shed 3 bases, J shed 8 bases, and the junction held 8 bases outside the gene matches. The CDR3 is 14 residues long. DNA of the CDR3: TGTGCCAGTAGTATGCAGGGGGCCGGGGAAGGCTACACCTTC. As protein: CASSMQGAGEGYTF.

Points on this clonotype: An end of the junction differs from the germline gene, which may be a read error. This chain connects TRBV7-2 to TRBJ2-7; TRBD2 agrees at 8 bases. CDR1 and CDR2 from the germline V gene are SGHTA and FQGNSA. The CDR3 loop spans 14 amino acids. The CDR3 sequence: CAGSFGGVRYEQYF. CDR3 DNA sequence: TGTGCCGGCAGCTTCGGGGGGGTGCGGTACGAGCAGTACTTC.

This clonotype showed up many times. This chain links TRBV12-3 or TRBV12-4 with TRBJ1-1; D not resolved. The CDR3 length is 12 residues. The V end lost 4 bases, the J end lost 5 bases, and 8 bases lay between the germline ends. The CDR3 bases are TGTGCCAGCAGTTCGGAAGGGACTGAAGCTTTCTTT. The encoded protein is CASSSEGTEAFF.